The clone carrying this T cell receptor (beta chain) has a single count. Sequenced by immunoSEQ multiplex PCR; TCRdb stores in-frame clones only, minus some. The data hold roughly 420,000 clones, with 85% to 90% observed a single time. The sample belongs to a study of Ad26.COV2.S vaccination and SARS-CoV-2 variants. Described treatment: around 19 received Ad26.COV2.S at low or high dose, single or two shots; about 5 received placebo; per-sample allocation not given. Material that was analyzed had been drawn on day 63 after the first vaccine or placebo injection. V lost 1 base and J 4 bases, leaving 13 bases between the germline ends. Germline V gives CDR1 KGHSH, CDR2 LQKENI. The CDR3 has 16 amino acids.

The specimen comprised peripheral blood, sampled in a trial of Ad26.COV2.S vaccine versus placebo. V and J are TRBV18 and TRBJ2-2; possibly TRBD1 or TRBD2 for D (5 bases each). The TCR sequence derives from a person aged 18-65 years who received the Ad26.COV2.S COVID-19 vaccine or a placebo. CDR3 sequence reads: CASSPRAGTSTGELFF. For the CDR3, the DNA is TGTGCCAGCTCACCACGGGCAGGGACGAGCACCGGGGAGCTGTTTTTT. Complete variable domain (other parts from reference TRBV18 and TRBJ2-2): NAGVMQNPRHLVRRRGQEARLRCSPMKGHSHVYWYRQLPEEGLKFMVYLQKENIIDESGMPKERFSAEFPKEGPSILRIQQVVRGDSAAYFCASSPRAGTSTGELFFGEGSRLTVL.